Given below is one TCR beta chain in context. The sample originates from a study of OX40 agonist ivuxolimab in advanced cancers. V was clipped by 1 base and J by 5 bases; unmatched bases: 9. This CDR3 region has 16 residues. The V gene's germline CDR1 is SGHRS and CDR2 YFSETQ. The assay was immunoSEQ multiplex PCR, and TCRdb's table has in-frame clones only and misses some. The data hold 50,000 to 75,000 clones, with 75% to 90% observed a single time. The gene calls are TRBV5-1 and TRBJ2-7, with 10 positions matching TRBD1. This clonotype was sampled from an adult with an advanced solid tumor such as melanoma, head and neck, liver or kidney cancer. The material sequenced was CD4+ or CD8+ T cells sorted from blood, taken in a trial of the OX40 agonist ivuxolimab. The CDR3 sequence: CASSLQPRTGGNEQYF. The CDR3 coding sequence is TGCGCCAGCAGCTTGCAACCGAGGACAGGGGGAAACGAGCAGTACTTC.